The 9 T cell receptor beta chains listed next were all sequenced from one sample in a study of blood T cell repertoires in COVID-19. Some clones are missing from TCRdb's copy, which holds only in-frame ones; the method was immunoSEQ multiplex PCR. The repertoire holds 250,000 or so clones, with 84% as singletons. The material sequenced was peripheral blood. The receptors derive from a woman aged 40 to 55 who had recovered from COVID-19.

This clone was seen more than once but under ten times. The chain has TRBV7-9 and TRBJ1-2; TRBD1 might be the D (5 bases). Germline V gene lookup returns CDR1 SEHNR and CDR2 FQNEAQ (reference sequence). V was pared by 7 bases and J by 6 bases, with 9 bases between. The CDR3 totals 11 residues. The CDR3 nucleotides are TGTGCCAGCACCAGGGAGGATGGCTACACCTTC. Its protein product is CASTREDGYTF.

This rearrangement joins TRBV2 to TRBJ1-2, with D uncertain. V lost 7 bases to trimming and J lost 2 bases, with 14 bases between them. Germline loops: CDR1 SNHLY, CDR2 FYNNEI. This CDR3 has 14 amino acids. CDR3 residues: CASTASQLNYGYTF. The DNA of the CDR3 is TGTGCCAGCACCGCCTCACAACTAAACTATGGCTACACCTTC.

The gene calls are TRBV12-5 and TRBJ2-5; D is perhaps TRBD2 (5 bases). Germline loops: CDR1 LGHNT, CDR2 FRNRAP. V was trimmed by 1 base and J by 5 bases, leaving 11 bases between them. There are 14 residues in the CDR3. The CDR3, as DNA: TGTGCTAGTGGTTTGGCTTATAGCGTGGAGACCCAGTACTTC. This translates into CASGLAYSVETQYF.

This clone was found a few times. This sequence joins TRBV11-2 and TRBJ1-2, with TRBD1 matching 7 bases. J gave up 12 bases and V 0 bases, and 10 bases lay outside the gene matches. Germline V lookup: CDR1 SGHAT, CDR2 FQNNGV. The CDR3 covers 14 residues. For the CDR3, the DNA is TGTGCCAGCAGCTTAGATCGGACAGGTCGGGGCGACACCTTC. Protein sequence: CASSLDRTGRGDTF. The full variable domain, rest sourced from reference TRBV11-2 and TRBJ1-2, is EAGVAQSPRYKIIEKRQSVAFWCNPISGHATLYWYQQILGQGPKLLIQFQNNGVVDDSQLPKDRFSAERLKGVDSTLKIQPAKLEDSAVYLCASSLDRTGRGDTFGSGTRLTVV.

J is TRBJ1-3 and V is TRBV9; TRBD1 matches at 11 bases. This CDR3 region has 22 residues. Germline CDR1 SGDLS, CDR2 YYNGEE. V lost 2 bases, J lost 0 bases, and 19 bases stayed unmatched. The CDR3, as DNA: TGTGCCAGCAGCGTGAGCCTTACCTCGGGACAGGGGGTTACTGGCTCTGGAAACACCATATATTTT. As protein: CASSVSLTSGQGVTGSGNTIYF.

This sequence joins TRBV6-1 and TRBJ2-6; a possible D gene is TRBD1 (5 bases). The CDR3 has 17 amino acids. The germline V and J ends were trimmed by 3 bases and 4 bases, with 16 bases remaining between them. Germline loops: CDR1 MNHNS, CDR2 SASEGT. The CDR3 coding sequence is TGTGCCAGCAGTGACCCCAACAGGACCCCCGGGGCCAACGTCCTGACTTTC. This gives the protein CASSDPNRTPGANVLTF.

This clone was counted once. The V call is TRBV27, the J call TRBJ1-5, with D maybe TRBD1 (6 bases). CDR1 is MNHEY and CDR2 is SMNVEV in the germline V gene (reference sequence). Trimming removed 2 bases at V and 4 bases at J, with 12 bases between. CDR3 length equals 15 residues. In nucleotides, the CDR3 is TGTGCCAGCAGTTTACTAGGGACACCAAATCAGCCCCAGCATTTT. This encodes CASSLLGTPNQPQHF.

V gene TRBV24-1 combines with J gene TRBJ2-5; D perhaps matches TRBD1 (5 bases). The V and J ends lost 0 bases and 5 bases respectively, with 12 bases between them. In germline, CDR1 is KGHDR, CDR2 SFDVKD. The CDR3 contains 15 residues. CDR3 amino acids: CATSDLEQGRETQYF. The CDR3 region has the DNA TGTGCCACCAGTGATTTGGAGCAGGGTAGGGAGACCCAGTACTTC.

DNA of the CDR3: TGTGCCAGCAAACTTAGACAGGGGACTGAAGCTTTCTTT. Translating gives CASKLRQGTEAFF. V is TRBV6-6 and J is TRBJ1-1; 8 bases match TRBD1. Germline V gene lookup returns CDR1 MNHNY and CDR2 SVGAGI (reference sequence). The trim removed 7 bases at V and 5 bases at J, leaving 6 bases unmatched. The CDR3 extends over 13 amino acids.